The clone carrying this T cell receptor beta chain was seen repeatedly, ten times or more. Its antigen is unidentified. The authors took PBMCs from roughly 10 ml fresh peripheral blood. Amplified regions were TCR beta CDR3 sequences from RNA transcripts. The HTBI primer set was used in a first-round RT-PCR of the TCR CDR3. TCRdb processed the multiplex PCR reads anew with MiXCR; each CDR3 protein has one entry. Of a few hundred thousand distinct CDR3 sequences listed, 15% are singletons. The data derive from a study of T cells in Graves' hyperthyroidism and ophthalmopathy. Study findings and constraints: Blood held most thyroid clonotypes expanded above 0.001 frequency. The model anticipated ophthalmopathy a median about six months pre-onset.

The CDR3 covers 15 residues. V lost 0 bases and J lost 3, with 12 bases in between. Germline CDR1 and CDR2: SNHLY and FYNNEI. The material sequenced was blood. The sequence was collected from a woman aged 25 to 39 with Graves' hyperthyroidism. V and J are TRBV2 and TRBJ2-7; tentatively, D is TRBD2 (6 bases). The CDR3 nucleotides read TGTGCCAGCAGTGAAGCGCGGGACGGAAACTACGAGCAGTACTTC. Encoded protein: CASSEARDGNYEQYF.